The 21 T cell receptor beta chains below all came from one sample that was sequenced in a study of T cell repertoires in cytomegalovirus infection. TCRdb analysed the reads with MiXCR anew, one entry per CDR3 protein. The sample gives under 850,000 distinct CDR3 sequences, 35% to 40% of which show up once; around 2.8% is in the top ten. Sequencing used PBMCs. Receptors were obtained from a human donor in good health (CMV status not recorded). Some clones in this sample may be carry-over from other donors' samples.

This clonotype showed up many times. This chain links TRBV7-2 with TRBJ2-3; D remains ambiguous. The ends were cut back, 1 base at V and 9 bases at J, with 8 bases in the middle. Germline CDR1 reads SGHTA; CDR2 reads FQGNSA. The CDR3 covers 12 residues. CDR3 in amino acids: CASSLVVGTQYF. For the CDR3, the DNA is TGTGCCAGCAGCTTAGTGGTAGGGACGCAGTATTTT.

J is TRBJ2-5 and V is TRBV6-5; TRBD2 matches 9 bases. The germline gives CDR1 MNHEY, CDR2 SVGAGI. After removal of 5 bases from V and 5 bases from J, the junction contained 9 bases not matched to a gene. The CDR3 has 15 amino acids. The CDR3 coding sequence is TGTGCCAGCAGTCGAACGACTAGCGGCGGGGAGACCCAGTACTTC. Its translation is CASSRTTSGGETQYF.

The CDR3 DNA reads as TGCAGTGCTAGAGACGGACAAAGCCCGAACACCGGGGAGCTGTTTTTT. Its translation is CSARDGQSPNTGELFF. The chain carries TRBV20-1 and TRBJ2-2; D may be TRBD1 (5 bases). Deletions cut 0 bases from V and 0 bases from J, with 11 bases between. This CDR3 comprises 16 residues. CDR1 and CDR2 from the germline V gene are DFQATT and SNEGSKA (reference sequence).

J is TRBJ1-4 and V is TRBV7-8, with D possibly TRBD1 on 6 matching bases. Deletions cut 2 bases from V and 8 bases from J, with 18 bases between. The V gene's germline CDR1 is SGHVS and CDR2 FQNEAQ. The CDR3 covers 16 residues. This CDR3 is CASSLLLGAGEEKLFF. CDR3 DNA sequence: TGTGCCAGCAGCTTACTTCTGGGGGCGGGTGAGGAAAAACTGTTTTTT.

In this sample, this clonotype turned up many times. The chain couples TRBV7-2 to TRBJ1-6; D is undetermined. V was cut by 1 base and J by 10 bases, with 11 bases left in between. CDR1 and CDR2 (germline): SGHTA, FQGNSA. The CDR3 has 14 amino acids. Written as DNA, the CDR3 is TGTGCCAGCAGCTTAGGTGGTGTAGGGTCACCCCTCCACTTT. Translated: CASSLGGVGSPLHF.

Only a few counts were recorded for this clonotype. The V call is TRBV11-2, the J call TRBJ2-3, with 8 bases lining up with TRBD2. The CDR3 spans 17 residues. V lost 1 base, J lost 1 base, and 7 bases stayed unmatched. CDR1 is SGHAT, CDR2 FQNNGV, per germline. The CDR3 DNA reads as TGTGCCAGCAGCTTAGCGGGGGGGCTTATTGGCACAGATACGCAGTATTTT. Translation: CASSLAGGLIGTDTQYF.

This sequence joins TRBV6-1 and TRBJ1-3; tentative D call: TRBD1 (5 bases). Germline CDR1 MNHNS, CDR2 SASEGT. The CDR3 runs to 15 residues. Trimming took 5 bases from V and 1 from J, leaving 12 bases between them. The CDR3: CASSFARASGNTIYF. CDR3 coding DNA: TGTGCCAGCAGTTTCGCCAGGGCTTCTGGAAACACCATATATTTT.

This clonotype has just a few counts. The V and J genes are TRBV28 and TRBJ2-5; D not certain. V lost 5 bases, J lost 4 bases, and 8 bases lay in between. The CDR3 contains 12 residues. Germline-derived CDR1 and CDR2 are MDHEN and SYDVKM. The CDR3 reads CASSTMRETQYF. DNA of the CDR3: TGTGCCAGCAGTACCATGCGAGAGACCCAGTACTTC.

CDR3 residues: CASSQPKRDTRSEGGEQFF. As DNA, the CDR3 is TGCGCCAGCAGTCAACCAAAACGCGATACTAGAAGCGAGGGGGGTGAGCAGTTCTTC. V and J are TRBV23-1 and TRBJ2-1; D could derive from TRBD1 or TRBD2 (6 bases each). TRBV23-1 is classed as an ORF, of uncertain function. Deletions cut 2 bases from V and 9 bases from J, with 29 bases between. This CDR3 has 19 residues.

There are many counts of this clonotype. V usage is TRBV7-6 and J usage is TRBJ2-3; 9 bases match TRBD1. V lost 3 bases to trimming and J lost 2 bases; unmatched junction nucleotides: 3. Germline values: CDR1 SGHVS, CDR2 FNYEAQ. This CDR3 is built from 15 residues. In DNA, the CDR3 is TGTGCCAGCAGCTTCCGGACAGGGGCCACAGATACGCAGTATTTT. Encoded protein: CASSFRTGATDTQYF.

This clonotype has just a few counts. The chain combines TRBV7-2 with TRBJ1-3, with D perhaps TRBD1 (6 bases). Germline V gene data show CDR1 as SGHTA and CDR2 as FQGNSA. The CDR3 runs 17 residues. Trimming stripped 1 base from V and 2 bases from J, with 15 bases between. CDR3 sequence: CASSLEGQGFTGNTIYF. The CDR3 region has the DNA TGTGCCAGCAGCTTAGAGGGTCAGGGGTTCACTGGAAACACCATATATTTT. The whole variable domain, filled in from reference TRBV7-2 and TRBJ1-3, reads GAGVSQSPSNKVTEKGKDVELRCDPISGHTALYWYRQSLGQGLEFLIYFQGNSAPDKSGLPSDRFSAERTGGSVSTLTIQRTQQEDSAVYLCASSLEGQGFTGNTIYFGEGSWLTVV.

This clonotype was seen ten or more times. V and J are TRBV27 and TRBJ2-6, with 7 bases matching TRBD1. Germline assignment: CDR1 MNHEY and CDR2 SMNVEV (reference sequence). With V trimmed by 5 bases and J by 1 base, 8 bases remained unmatched. CDR3 length equals 17 residues. The CDR3 loop reads CASSPKGALSGANVLTF. DNA for the CDR3: TGTGCCAGCAGTCCCAAGGGGGCTTTGTCTGGGGCCAACGTCCTGACTTTC.

In this sample, this clonotype turned up a few times. The rearrangement links TRBV20-1 to TRBJ2-1; 11 bases agree with TRBD2. The CDR3 extends over 16 amino acids. Unmatched junction bases numbered 14, after V lost 6 bases and J lost 7 bases. Looked up from germline, CDR1 is DFQATT and CDR2 is SNEGSKA (reference sequence). The CDR3 region is CSAPGRLAGKWNEQFF. The CDR3 DNA is TGCAGTGCCCCCGGTCGACTAGCGGGAAAATGGAATGAGCAGTTCTTC.

This clonotype was observed at least ten times. The rearrangement links TRBV7-8 to TRBJ2-2; TRBD2 is a possible D gene (5 bases). The CDR3 runs 18 residues. The germline V gene has CDR1 SGHVS and CDR2 FQNEAQ. Trimming cost V 1 base and J 0 bases, with 15 bases left between them. DNA for the CDR3: TGTGCCAGCAGCTTAGAGGATAACGGGGAACCGAACACCGGGGAGCTGTTTTTT. This encodes CASSLEDNGEPNTGELFF. The full variable domain, completed using reference TRBV7-8 and TRBJ2-2, is GAGVSQSPRYKVAKRGQDVALRCDPISGHVSLFWYQQALGQGPEFLTYFQNEAQLDKSGLPSDRFFAERPEGSVSTLKIQRTQQEDSAVYLCASSLEDNGEPNTGELFFGEGSRLTVL.

The sample holds one count of this clonotype. This may come from a read error, since a much larger clone is one base off. The V gene is TRBV7-2, the J gene TRBJ2-2; possible D gene TRBD2, 5 bases. CDR3 size: 13 residues. Germline V CDR1 and CDR2: SGHTA, FQGNSA. The DNA for the CDR3 is TGTGACAGCAGCTTAAGTGGAGGAGGGGAGCTGTTTTTT. Translation: CDSSLSGGGELFF. Full variable domain (missing parts from reference TRBV7-2 and TRBJ2-2): GAGVSQSPSNKVTEKGKDVELRCDPISGHTALYWYRQSLGQGLEFLIYFQGNSAPDKSGLPSDRFSAERTGGSVSTLTIQRTQQEDSAVYLCDSSLSGGGELFFGEGSRLTVL.

In its sample, this clonotype was seen once. This may come from a read error, since a much larger clone is one base off. This CDR3 fails to terminate in the conserved phenylalanine or tryptophan, so it likely reflects a read error. The gene calls are TRBV7-2 and TRBJ2-1, with 13 bases matching TRBD2. The J segment lost 6 bases and the V segment lost 5 bases, leaving 1 base of the junction unmatched. Germline CDR1 is SGHTA and CDR2 is FQGNSA. The CDR3 has 14 amino acids. This CDR3 reads CASSTSGRANEQFV. CDR3 DNA: TGTGCCAGCAGCACTAGCGGGAGGGCCAATGAGCAGTTCGTC.

The chain links TRBV27 to TRBJ2-1; 12 bases map to TRBD2. Per germline, CDR1 MNHEY and CDR2 SMNVEV (reference sequence). J lost 5 bases, V lost 5 bases, and 13 bases had no gene match. The CDR3 length is 18 residues. CDR3: CASSGTSGRSDFNNEQFF. The CDR3 DNA is TGTGCCAGCAGTGGTACTAGCGGGAGGTCAGACTTTAACAATGAGCAGTTCTTC.

This clonotype has only a few counts. The chain combines TRBV7-2 with TRBJ2-5; possibly TRBD1 or TRBD2 for D (5 bases each). Trimming stripped 6 bases from V and 5 bases from J, with 16 bases between. Germline CDR1 is SGHTA and CDR2 is FQGNSA. The CDR3 extends over 14 amino acids. This CDR3 is CASSPLGRRETQYF. In DNA, the CDR3 is TGTGCCAGCAGTCCATTGGGGCGGAGGGAGACCCAGTACTTC. Looking up the rest from reference TRBV7-2 and TRBJ2-5 gives the full variable domain: GAGVSQSPSNKVTEKGKDVELRCDPISGHTALYWYRQSLGQGLEFLIYFQGNSAPDKSGLPSDRFSAERTGGSVSTLTIQRTQQEDSAVYLCASSPLGRRETQYFGPGTRLLVL.

The sample holds a few counts of this clonotype. The V call is TRBV7-9, the J call TRBJ1-5, with D maybe TRBD1 (5 bases). The CDR3 runs 15 residues. The germline V and J ends were trimmed by 5 bases and 4 bases, with 15 bases remaining between them. In germline, CDR1 is SEHNR, CDR2 FQNEAQ (reference sequence). CDR3 sequence reads: CASSGSGTGNQPQHF. DNA of the CDR3: TGTGCCAGCAGCGGCTCCGGGACGGGAAATCAGCCCCAGCATTTT.

The V gene is TRBV7-2, the J gene TRBJ1-3; D is possibly TRBD1 (6 bases). This CDR3 is 15 amino acids long. Germline CDR1 reads SGHTA; CDR2 reads FQGNSA. V was cut by 5 bases and J by 0 bases, with 11 bases left in between. CDR3 loop: CASSHNRASGNTIYF. The CDR3 DNA reads as TGTGCCAGCAGCCATAACAGGGCCTCTGGAAACACCATATATTTT.

This clonotype has just a few counts. This chain connects TRBV6-5 to TRBJ1-2; the D is unclear. There are 12 residues in the CDR3. The germline gives CDR1 MNHEY, CDR2 SVGAGI. The germline V and J ends were trimmed by 6 bases and 2 bases, with 7 bases remaining between them. DNA for the CDR3: TGTGCCAGCAGCAGTCTAAACTATGGCTACACCTTC. It codes for CASSSLNYGYTF.